The rows below give T cell receptor beta chains drawn from one sample of a study of human T cells and chemical hapten exposure. TCRdb processed the RACE reads anew with MiXCR; each CDR3 protein has one entry. The profile covers 43,000 or so distinct CDR3 sequences, with about 3.9% appearing a single time and 1.5% to 2% taken by the ten largest. Sequenced: whole blood. The receptors here all came from a female donor in good health. Some clones in this sample may be carry-over from other donors' samples. Both conserved end residues are part of each CDR3. The order of the fields is CDR3 length, J gene, V gene, clone size, D gene, CDR3 protein, CDR3 DNA. D genes are given only for firm matches. Not every row has a clone size; where given, it reads once, few, many or a size class.

14 TRBJ2-3 TRBV7-8 . . CASSLKRVSDTQYF TGTGCCAGCAGCTTAAAGCGGGTTTCAGATACGCAGTATTTT
15 TRBJ1-4 TRBV7-2 . TRBD1 CASSPSQGAFEKLFF TGTGCCAGCAGCCCATCCCAGGGGGCTTTTGAAAAACTGTTTTTT
13 TRBJ1-2 TRBV3-1 many . CASSHRVNYGYTF TGTGCCAGCAGCCACAGAGTTAACTATGGCTACACCTTC
15 TRBJ2-7 TRBV12-3/TRBV12-4 few TRBD2 CASSLAGGGSYEQYF TGTGCCAGCAGTTTAGCGGGCGGGGGTTCCTACGAGCAGTACTTC
15 TRBJ2-3 TRBV7-2 many . CASSLGNNRTDTQYF TGTGCCAGCAGCTTGGGCAATAACCGCACAGATACGCAGTATTTT
15 TRBJ1-1 TRBV6-1 medium-sized . CASSYSLDGNTEAFF TGTGCCAGCAGTTATTCCCTCGACGGTAACACTGAAGCTTTCTTT
15 TRBJ2-3 TRBV7-9 many . CASSSPRGSTDTQYF TGTGCCAGCAGCTCCCCCCGCGGGAGCACAGATACGCAGTATTTT
16 TRBJ1-2 TRBV5-1 many . CASSLRVSDANYGYTF TGCGCCAGCAGCTTGCGTGTGTCAGACGCTAACTATGGCTACACCTTC
12 TRBJ1-1 TRBV6-2/TRBV6-3 many . CASSRGNTEAFF TGTGCCAGCAGCCGGGGGAACACTGAAGCTTTCTTT
15 TRBJ1-1 TRBV30 many . CAWSRGGAGDTEAFF TGTGCCTGGAGTAGGGGTGGGGCTGGGGACACTGAAGCTTTCTTT
14 TRBJ2-1 TRBV20-1 many . CSAGSGRGLGEQFF TGCAGTGCTGGTAGTGGGCGGGGCCTTGGTGAGCAGTTCTTC
16 TRBJ2-1 TRBV20-1 many . CSAREGSGATDNEQFF TGCAGTGCTAGAGAGGGGTCGGGGGCTACTGACAATGAGCAGTTCTTC
14 TRBJ1-2 TRBV9 . . CASSVGAAVYGYTF TGTGCCAGCAGCGTAGGGGCGGCTGTATATGGCTACACCTTC
15 TRBJ1-4 TRBV7-9 many . CASSFGGGRNEKLFF TGTGCCAGCAGCTTTGGGGGAGGGAGGAATGAAAAACTGTTTTTT
12 TRBJ1-1 TRBV20-1 . . CSEDSMNTEAFF TGCAGTGAGGATTCCATGAACACTGAAGCTTTCTTT
12 TRBJ2-7 TRBV20-1 many . CSASRLPYEQYF TGCAGTGCTAGCCGTCTACCCTACGAGCAGTACTTC
14 TRBJ2-3 TRBV19 many TRBD1 CASRDRGHTDTQYF TGTGCCAGTAGGGACAGGGGGCACACAGATACGCAGTATTTT
16 TRBJ1-1 TRBV11-2 many . CASSLVGPEMNTEAFF TGTGCCAGCAGCTTAGTGGGTCCAGAGATGAACACTGAAGCTTTCTTT
15 TRBJ2-1 TRBV4-3 many TRBD2 CASSHTSGGVAEQFF TGCGCCAGCAGCCACACTAGCGGGGGGGTCGCTGAGCAGTTCTTC
15 TRBJ2-1 TRBV20-1 many TRBD2 CSARDQSGGANEQFF TGCAGTGCTAGAGATCAAAGCGGGGGGGCCAATGAGCAGTTCTTC
14 TRBJ1-2 TRBV13 many . CASSFYGRGNGYTF TGTGCCAGCAGCTTCTACGGAAGGGGGAATGGCTACACCTTC
17 TRBJ1-5 TRBV4-1 many . CASSQDRGISLGQPQHF TGCGCCAGCAGCCAAGACAGGGGTATATCTCTCGGGCAGCCCCAGCATTTT
14 TRBJ2-3 TRBV29-1 many TRBD2 CSVRTSGITDTQYF TGCAGCGTCAGGACTAGCGGGATCACAGATACGCAGTATTTT
14 TRBJ2-7 TRBV5-1 many . CASKTEGASYEQYF TGCGCCAGCAAAACAGAGGGAGCGTCCTACGAGCAGTACTTC
16 TRBJ1-2 TRBV6-2/TRBV6-3 . . CASSYSMSGRFYGYTF TGTGCCAGCAGTTACTCGATGTCTGGCAGATTCTATGGCTACACCTTC
15 TRBJ2-3 TRBV12-3/TRBV12-4 few . CASSLWDTSTDTQYF TGTGCCAGCAGTTTATGGGACACTAGCACAGATACGCAGTATTTT
14 TRBJ1-1 TRBV15 many TRBD1 CATSREFDRGEAFF TGTGCCACCAGCAGAGAGTTCGACAGGGGTGAAGCTTTCTTT
16 TRBJ2-7 TRBV4-2 many TRBD1 CASSQARTGSPYEQYF TGTGCCAGCAGCCAAGCGCGGACAGGGAGTCCCTACGAGCAGTACTTC
13 TRBJ1-5 TRBV7-6 many . CASSRIYREPQHF TGTGCCAGCAGCCGTATTTATAGAGAGCCCCAGCATTTT
12 TRBJ1-5 TRBV27 many . CASRGGGGTQHF TGTGCCAGCAGGGGGGGGGGTGGGACCCAGCATTTT
16 TRBJ2-1 TRBV20-1 many TRBD2 CSARDFRGGLYNEQFF TGCAGTGCTAGAGATTTTCGGGGGGGCCTCTACAATGAGCAGTTCTTC
16 TRBJ1-6 TRBV20-1 many . CSARDGGTGVSSPLHF TGCAGTGCGAGGGATGGAGGGACGGGGGTAAGCTCACCCCTCCACTTT
13 TRBJ2-3 TRBV29-1 . . CSVETSRTDTQYF TGCAGCGTTGAAACGTCCCGCACAGATACGCAGTATTTT
14 TRBJ1-6 TRBV9 many . CASSVDQGHSPLHF TGTGCCAGCAGCGTAGATCAGGGCCATTCACCCCTCCACTTT
17 TRBJ1-4 TRBV7-6 many . CASTPGMGMATNEKLFF TGTGCCAGCACCCCCGGAATGGGGATGGCGACTAATGAAAAACTGTTTTTT
14 TRBJ1-4 TRBV12-3/TRBV12-4 . . CASSQSRGPEKLFF TGTGCCAGCAGCCAGTCCCGGGGGCCCGAAAAACTGTTTTTT
17 TRBJ2-5 TRBV6-5 many TRBD1 CASRREYRQGVQETQYF TGTGCCAGCAGGCGGGAATACAGACAGGGGGTCCAAGAGACCCAGTACTTC
13 TRBJ2-7 TRBV6-5 many . CASSAFRGGEQYF TGTGCCAGCAGTGCGTTCCGGGGCGGCGAGCAGTACTTC
15 TRBJ2-3 TRBV28 many TRBD1 CASSVGTGRVDTQYF TGTGCCAGCAGTGTAGGGACAGGGCGAGTAGATACGCAGTATTTT
15 TRBJ2-5 TRBV7-9 medium-sized TRBD1 CASSPGQGRWETQYF TGTGCCAGCTCACCCGGACAGGGTCGATGGGAGACCCAGTACTTC
13 TRBJ1-2 TRBV25-1 few . CASSHRTAYGYTF TGTGCCAGCAGCCACCGGACAGCATATGGCTACACCTTC
14 TRBJ2-3 TRBV7-9 many . CASSLGGTTDTQYF TGTGCCAGCAGCTTAGGAGGGACCACAGATACGCAGTATTTT
11 TRBJ1-1 TRBV7-9 few . CASSPQVEAFF TGTGCCAGCAGTCCACAGGTTGAAGCTTTCTTT
13 TRBJ2-3 TRBV20-1 many . CSVRLVSTDTQYF TGCAGTGTCAGACTAGTCAGCACAGATACGCAGTATTTT
15 TRBJ1-1 TRBV7-9 many . CASSLVQGMVTEAFF TGTGCCAGCAGCTTAGTGCAGGGTATGGTCACTGAAGCTTTCTTT
16 TRBJ2-5 TRBV30 few . CAWSRGGARFGKTQYF TGTGCCTGGAGCCGAGGGGGGGCGCGGTTCGGAAAGACCCAGTACTTC